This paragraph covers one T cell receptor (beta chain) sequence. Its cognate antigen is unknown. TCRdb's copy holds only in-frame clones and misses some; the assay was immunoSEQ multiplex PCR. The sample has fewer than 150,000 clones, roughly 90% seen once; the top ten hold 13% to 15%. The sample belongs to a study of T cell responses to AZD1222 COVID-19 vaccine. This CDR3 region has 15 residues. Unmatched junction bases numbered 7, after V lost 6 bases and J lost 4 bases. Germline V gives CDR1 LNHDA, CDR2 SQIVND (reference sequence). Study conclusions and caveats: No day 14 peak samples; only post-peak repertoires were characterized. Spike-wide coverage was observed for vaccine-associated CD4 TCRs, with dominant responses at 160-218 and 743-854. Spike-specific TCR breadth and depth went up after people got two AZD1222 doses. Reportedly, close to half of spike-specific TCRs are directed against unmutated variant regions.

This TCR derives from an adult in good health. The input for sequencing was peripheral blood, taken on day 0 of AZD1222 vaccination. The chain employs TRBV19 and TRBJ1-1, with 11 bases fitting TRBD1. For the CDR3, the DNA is TGTGCCAGTAGCTGGACAGGGGGCGTGGGCACTGAAGCTTTCTTT. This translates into CASSWTGGVGTEAFF.